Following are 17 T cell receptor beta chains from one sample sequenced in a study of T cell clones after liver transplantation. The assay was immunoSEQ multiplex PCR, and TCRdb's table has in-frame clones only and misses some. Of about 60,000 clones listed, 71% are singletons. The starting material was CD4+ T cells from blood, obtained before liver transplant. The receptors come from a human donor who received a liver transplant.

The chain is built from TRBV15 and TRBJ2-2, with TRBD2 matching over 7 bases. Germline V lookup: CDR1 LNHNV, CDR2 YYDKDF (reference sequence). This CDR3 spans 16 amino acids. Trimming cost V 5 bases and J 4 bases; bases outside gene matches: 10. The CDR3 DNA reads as TGTGCCACCAGCGCCTCCGGGCGGGGGTTCACCGGGGAGCTGTTTTTT. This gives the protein CATSASGRGFTGELFF.

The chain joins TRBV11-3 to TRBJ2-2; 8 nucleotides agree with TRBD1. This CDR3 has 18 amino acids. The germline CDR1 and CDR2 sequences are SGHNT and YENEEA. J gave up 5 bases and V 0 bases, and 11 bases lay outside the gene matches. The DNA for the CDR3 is TGTGCCAGCAGCTTAGATAATTCAGCAGGGGGCAGGACCGGGGAGCTGTTTTTT. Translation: CASSLDNSAGGRTGELFF.

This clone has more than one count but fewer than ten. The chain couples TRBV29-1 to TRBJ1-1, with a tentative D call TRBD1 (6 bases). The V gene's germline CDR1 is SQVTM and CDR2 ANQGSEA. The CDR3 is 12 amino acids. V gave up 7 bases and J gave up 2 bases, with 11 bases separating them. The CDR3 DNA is TGCAGCGCGCAGACAGGAAACACTGAAGCTTTCTTT. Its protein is CSAQTGNTEAFF.

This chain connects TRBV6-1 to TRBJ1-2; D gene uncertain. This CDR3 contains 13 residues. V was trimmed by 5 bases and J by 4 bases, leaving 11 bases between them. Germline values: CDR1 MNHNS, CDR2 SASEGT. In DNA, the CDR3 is TGTGCCAGCAGTTCGGACGGACTCTATGGCTACACCTTC. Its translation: CASSSDGLYGYTF.

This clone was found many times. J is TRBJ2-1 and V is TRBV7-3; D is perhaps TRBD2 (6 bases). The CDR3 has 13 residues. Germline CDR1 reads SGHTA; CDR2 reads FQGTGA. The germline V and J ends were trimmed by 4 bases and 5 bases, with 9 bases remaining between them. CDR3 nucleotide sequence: TGTGCCAGCAGCTGGGGAGGAAACAATGAGCAGTTCTTC. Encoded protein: CASSWGGNNEQFF. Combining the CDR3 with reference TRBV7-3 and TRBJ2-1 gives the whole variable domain GAGVSQTPSNKVTEKGKYVELRCDPISGHTALYWYRQSLGQGPEFLIYFQGTGAADDSGLPNDRFFAVRPEGSVSTLKIQRTERGDSAVYLCASSWGGNNEQFFGPGTRLTVL.

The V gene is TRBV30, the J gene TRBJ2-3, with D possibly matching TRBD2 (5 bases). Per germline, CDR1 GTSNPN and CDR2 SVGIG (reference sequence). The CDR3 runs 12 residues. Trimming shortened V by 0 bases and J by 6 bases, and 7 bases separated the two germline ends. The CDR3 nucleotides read TGTGCCTGGAGTGTCCGAGGGGATACGCAGTATTTT. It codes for CAWSVRGDTQYF.

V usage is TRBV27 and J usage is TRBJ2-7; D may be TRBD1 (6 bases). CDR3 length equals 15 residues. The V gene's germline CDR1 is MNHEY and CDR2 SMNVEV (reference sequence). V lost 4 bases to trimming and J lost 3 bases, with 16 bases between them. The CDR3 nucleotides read TGTGCCAGCAGTTATAACCCAGGACAGTACTACGAGCAGTACTTC. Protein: CASSYNPGQYYEQYF.

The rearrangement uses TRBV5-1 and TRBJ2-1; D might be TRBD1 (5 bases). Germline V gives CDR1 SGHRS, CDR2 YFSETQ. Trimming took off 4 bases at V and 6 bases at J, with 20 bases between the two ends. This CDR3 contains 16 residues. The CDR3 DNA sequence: TGCGCCAGCAGCGAGCAGGGTTACGCAAGCCCCAATGAGCAGTTCTTC. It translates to CASSEQGYASPNEQFF.

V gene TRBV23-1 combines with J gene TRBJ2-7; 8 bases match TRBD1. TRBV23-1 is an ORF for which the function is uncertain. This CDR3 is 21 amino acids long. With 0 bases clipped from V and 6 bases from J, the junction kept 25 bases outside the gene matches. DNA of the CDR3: TGCGCCAGCAGTCAATCGGGACAGGAATCATCCTCAAGCATACCTAAGGGCGAGCAGTACTTC. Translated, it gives CASSQSGQESSSSIPKGEQYF.

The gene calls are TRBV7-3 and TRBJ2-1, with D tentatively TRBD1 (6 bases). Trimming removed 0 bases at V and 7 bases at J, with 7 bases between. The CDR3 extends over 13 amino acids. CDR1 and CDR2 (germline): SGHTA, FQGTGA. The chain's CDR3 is CASSLTQGNEQFF. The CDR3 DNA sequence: TGTGCCAGCAGCTTAACACAGGGAAATGAGCAGTTCTTC.

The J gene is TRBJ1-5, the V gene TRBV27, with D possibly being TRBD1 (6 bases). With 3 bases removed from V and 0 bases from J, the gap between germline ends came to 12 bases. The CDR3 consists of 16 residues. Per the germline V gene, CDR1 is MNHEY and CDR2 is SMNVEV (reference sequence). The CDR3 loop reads CASSFGGTNSNQPQHF. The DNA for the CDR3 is TGTGCCAGCAGTTTTGGTGGGACAAATAGCAATCAGCCCCAGCATTTT.

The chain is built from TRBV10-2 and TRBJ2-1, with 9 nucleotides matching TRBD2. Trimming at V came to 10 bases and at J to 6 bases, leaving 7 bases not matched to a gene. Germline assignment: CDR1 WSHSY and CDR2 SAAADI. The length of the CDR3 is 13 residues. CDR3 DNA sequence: TGCGCCACCGTTAGCGGGGGTGGCAATGAGCAGTTCTTC. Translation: CATVSGGGNEQFF.

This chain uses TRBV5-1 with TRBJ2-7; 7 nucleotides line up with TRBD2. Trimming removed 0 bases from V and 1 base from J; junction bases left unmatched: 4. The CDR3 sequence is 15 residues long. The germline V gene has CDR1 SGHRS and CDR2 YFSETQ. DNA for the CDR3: TGCGCCAGCAGCTTGGGAGCGGGGTTATCCTACGAGCAGTACTTC. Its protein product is CASSLGAGLSYEQYF.

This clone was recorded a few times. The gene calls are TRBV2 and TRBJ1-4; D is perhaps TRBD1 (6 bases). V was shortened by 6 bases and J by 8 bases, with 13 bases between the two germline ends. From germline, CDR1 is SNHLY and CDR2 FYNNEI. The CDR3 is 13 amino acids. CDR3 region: CASSARTEEKLFF. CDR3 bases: TGTGCCAGCAGCGCTAGGACAGAAGAAAAACTGTTTTTT. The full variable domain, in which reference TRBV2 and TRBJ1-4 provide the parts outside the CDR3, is EPEVTQTPSHQVTQMGQEVILRCVPISNHLYFYWYRQILGQKVEFLVSFYNNEISEKSEIFDDQFSVERPDGSNFTLKIRSTKLEDSAMYFCASSARTEEKLFFGSGTQLSVL.

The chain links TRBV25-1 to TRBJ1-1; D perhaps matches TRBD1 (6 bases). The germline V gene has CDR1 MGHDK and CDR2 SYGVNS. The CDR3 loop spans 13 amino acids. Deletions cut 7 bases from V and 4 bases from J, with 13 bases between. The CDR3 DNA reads TGTGCCAGCACCAAAAGGGGGGGCACTGAAGCTTTCTTT. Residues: CASTKRGGTEAFF.

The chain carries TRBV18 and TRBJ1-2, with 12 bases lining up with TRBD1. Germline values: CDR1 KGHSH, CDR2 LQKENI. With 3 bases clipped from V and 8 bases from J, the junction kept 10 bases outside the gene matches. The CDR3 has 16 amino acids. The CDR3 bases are TGTGCCAGCTCACCCCTACAGGGACAGGGGGCAAGAGGCTACACCTTC. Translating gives CASSPLQGQGARGYTF.

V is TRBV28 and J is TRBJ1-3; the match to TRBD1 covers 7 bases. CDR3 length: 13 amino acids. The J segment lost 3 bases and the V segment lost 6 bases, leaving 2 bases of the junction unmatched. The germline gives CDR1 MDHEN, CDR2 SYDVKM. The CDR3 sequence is CASRGTVGNTIYF. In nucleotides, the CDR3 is TGTGCCAGCAGAGGGACAGTTGGAAACACCATATATTTT.